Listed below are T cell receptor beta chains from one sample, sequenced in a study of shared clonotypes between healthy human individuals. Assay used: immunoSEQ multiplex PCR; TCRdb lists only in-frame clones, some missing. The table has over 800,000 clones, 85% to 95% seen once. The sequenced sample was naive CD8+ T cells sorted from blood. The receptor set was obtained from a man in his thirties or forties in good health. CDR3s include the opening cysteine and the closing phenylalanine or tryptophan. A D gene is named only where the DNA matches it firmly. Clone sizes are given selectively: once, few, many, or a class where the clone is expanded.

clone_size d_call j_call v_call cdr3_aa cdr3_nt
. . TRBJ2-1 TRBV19 CASSTDASAVYNEQFF TGTGCCAGTAGTACTGACGCTAGCGCGGTCTACAATGAGCAGTTCTTC
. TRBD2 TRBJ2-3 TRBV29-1 CSVDGLAGGRYTDTQYF TGCAGCGTTGACGGGCTAGCGGGAGGGAGGTACACAGATACGCAGTATTTT
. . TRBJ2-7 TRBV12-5 CASGLGWGEQYF TGTGCTAGTGGTTTGGGTTGGGGTGAGCAGTACTTC
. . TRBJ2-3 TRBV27 CASSLTGSTDTQYF TGTGCCAGCAGTTTGACAGGTAGCACAGATACGCAGTATTTT
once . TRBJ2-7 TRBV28 CASSPPIKVGMEYEQYF TGTGCCAGCAGTCCACCCATTAAGGTCGGGATGGAGTACGAGCAGTACTTC
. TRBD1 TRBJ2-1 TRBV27 CASSFDGTGVNEQFF TGTGCCAGCAGTTTCGACGGGACAGGGGTCAATGAGCAGTTCTTC
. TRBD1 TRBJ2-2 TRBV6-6 CASSGQGDTGELFF TGTGCCAGCTCGGGACAGGGGGACACCGGGGAGCTGTTTTTT
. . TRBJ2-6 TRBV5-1 CASSLTDSGANVLTF TGCGCCAGCAGCTTGACAGACTCTGGGGCCAACGTCCTGACTTTC
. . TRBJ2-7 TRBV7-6 CASSSKQGLRYEQYF TGTGCCAGCAGCTCGAAACAGGGCCTCCGGTACGAGCAGTACTTC
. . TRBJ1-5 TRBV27 CASSLSATYNQPQHF TGTGCCAGCAGTTTATCGGCGACCTACAATCAGCCCCAGCATTTT
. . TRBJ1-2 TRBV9 CASSVAPERGGYGYTF TGTGCCAGCAGCGTAGCACCCGAGAGGGGGGGCTATGGCTACACCTTC
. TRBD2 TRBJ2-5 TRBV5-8 CASSVGLAGGETQYF TGTGCCAGCAGCGTGGGACTAGCGGGAGGAGAGACCCAGTACTTC
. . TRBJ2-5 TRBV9 CASSVGGLEETQYF TGTGCCAGCAGCGTAGGCGGGCTGGAAGAGACCCAGTACTTC
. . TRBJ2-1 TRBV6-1 CASILGPRTYNEQFF TGTGCCAGCATCCTAGGGCCTAGGACCTACAATGAGCAGTTCTTC
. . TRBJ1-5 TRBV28 CASSFEDKPNQPQHF TGTGCCAGCAGTTTTGAGGATAAACCAAATCAGCCCCAGCATTTT
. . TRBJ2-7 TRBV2 CASTTRPSEQYF TGTGCCAGCACAACCAGACCTTCAGAGCAGTACTTC
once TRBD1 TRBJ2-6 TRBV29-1 CSAAGTGLSGANVLTF TGCAGCGCAGCCGGGACAGGGCTCTCTGGGGCCAACGTCCTGACTTTC
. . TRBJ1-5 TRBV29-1 CSVEGTPNQPQHF TGCAGCGTTGAGGGGACGCCGAATCAGCCCCAGCATTTT
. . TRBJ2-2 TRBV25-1 CASSESSGELFF TGTGCCAGCAGTGAATCTTCCGGGGAGCTGTTTTTT
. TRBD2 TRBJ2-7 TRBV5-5 CASSAPESGSLYEQYF TGTGCCAGCAGCGCCCCCGAGAGCGGGAGTCTTTACGAGCAGTACTTC
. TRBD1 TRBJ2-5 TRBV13 CASSTDREETQYF TGTGCCAGCAGCACTGACAGGGAAGAGACCCAGTACTTC
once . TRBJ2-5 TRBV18 CASSTYGMSETQYF TGTGCCAGCTCAACTTACGGGATGAGCGAGACCCAGTACTTC
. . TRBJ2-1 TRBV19 CASSIVPPGGKDNEQFF TGTGCCAGTAGTATAGTACCCCCTGGCGGGAAGGACAATGAGCAGTTCTTC
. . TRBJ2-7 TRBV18 CASSLPLTYEQYF TGTGCCAGCTCACTCCCATTAACCTACGAGCAGTACTTC
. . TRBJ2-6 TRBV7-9 CASSQTVGVSGANVLTF TGTGCCAGCAGCCAGACCGTGGGAGTCTCTGGGGCCAACGTCCTGACTTTC
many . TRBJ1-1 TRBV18 CASSPVGDAVSEAFF TGTGCCAGCTCACCAGTTGGGGACGCTGTTTCCGAAGCTTTCTTT
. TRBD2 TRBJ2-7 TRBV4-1 CASSPQSGLAGPYEQYF TGCGCCAGCAGCCCCCAATCGGGACTAGCGGGACCCTACGAGCAGTACTTC
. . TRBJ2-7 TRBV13 CASSPTISYEQYF TGTGCCAGCAGCCCCACTATATCCTACGAGCAGTACTTC
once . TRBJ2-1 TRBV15 CATSPERVWVGNNEQFF TGTGCCACCAGCCCCGAACGAGTATGGGTGGGGAACAATGAGCAGTTCTTC
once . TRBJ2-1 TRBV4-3 CASSQDRSGYNEQFF TGCGCCAGCAGCCAAGATAGATCCGGGTACAATGAGCAGTTCTTC
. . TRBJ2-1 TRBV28 CASSFSIGSSYNEQFF TGTGCCAGCAGTTTTTCTATCGGTTCCTCCTACAATGAGCAGTTCTTC
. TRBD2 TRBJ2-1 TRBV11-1 CASSLEERELDEQFF TGTGCCAGCAGCTTAGAGGAGCGGGAGTTAGATGAGCAGTTCTTC
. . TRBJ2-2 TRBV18 CASPVLTGELFF TGTGCCAGCCCCGTCTTGACCGGGGAGCTGTTTTTT
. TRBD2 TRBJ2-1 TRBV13 CASSLLAGGRENEQFF TGTGCCAGCAGCCTGTTAGCGGGAGGGCGGGAAAATGAGCAGTTCTTC
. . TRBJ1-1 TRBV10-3 CAISESGRVNTEAFF TGTGCCATCAGTGAGTCGGGCAGGGTGAACACTGAAGCTTTCTTT
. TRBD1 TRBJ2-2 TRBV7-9 CASSSNQWDRGNTGELFF TGTGCCAGCAGCTCCAATCAATGGGACAGGGGGAACACCGGGGAGCTGTTTTTT
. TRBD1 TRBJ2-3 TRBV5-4 CASSGTGMADTQYF TGTGCCAGCAGCGGGACAGGGATGGCAGATACGCAGTATTTT
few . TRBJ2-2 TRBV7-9 CASTPSGTAHTGELFF TGTGCCAGCACCCCCTCCGGGACTGCCCACACCGGGGAGCTGTTTTTT
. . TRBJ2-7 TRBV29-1 CSVEVWSRVGTPKEQYF TGCAGCGTTGAAGTTTGGTCTAGGGTTGGGACCCCGAAGGAGCAGTACTTC
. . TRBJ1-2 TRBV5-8 CASSLMGIGYGYTF TGTGCCAGCAGCTTGATGGGGATTGGGTATGGCTACACCTTC
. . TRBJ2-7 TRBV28 CASSLDLSSYEQYF TGTGCCAGCAGTTTAGACCTGAGCTCCTACGAGCAGTACTTC
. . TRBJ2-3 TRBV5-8 CASSLGVVSTDTQYF TGTGCCAGCAGCTTGGGGGTGGTAAGCACAGATACGCAGTATTTT
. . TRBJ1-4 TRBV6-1 CASSEAGHLEKLFF TGTGCCAGCAGTGAAGCGGGACACCTAGAAAAACTGTTTTTT
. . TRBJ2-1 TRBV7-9 CASSPPVYGEQFF TGTGCCAGCAGCCCCCCCGTTTATGGTGAGCAGTTCTTC
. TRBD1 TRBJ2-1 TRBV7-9 CASSPGQGVYNEQFF TGTGCCAGCAGCCCGGGACAGGGGGTTTACAATGAGCAGTTCTTC
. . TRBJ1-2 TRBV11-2 CASSFRLDSPYGYTF TGTGCCAGCAGCTTCCGTTTGGACTCTCCCTATGGCTACACCTTC
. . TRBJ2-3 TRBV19 CASSILLTDTQYF TGTGCCAGTAGTATCCTACTCACAGATACGCAGTATTTT
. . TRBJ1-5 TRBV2 CASSDRQLSNQPQHF TGTGCCAGCAGTGACCGACAGCTAAGCAATCAGCCCCAGCATTTT
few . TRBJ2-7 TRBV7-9 CASSPRPPRGLYEQYF TGTGCCAGCAGCCCCCGCCCTCCGCGGGGACTCTACGAGCAGTACTTC